This TCR beta chain derives from a study of regulatory T cells in long-lasting Graves disease. In the study overall: Prior antithyroid drug treatment in newly diagnosed Graves' patients lasted under 3 months.

Details on this clonotype: Being one base from a much bigger clone, this may be a read error.

This CDR3 has 13 amino acids. Germline V CDR1 and CDR2: ENHRY, SYGVKD. Investigators prepared the TCR beta libraries by applying iRepertoire HTBI primers and Arm-PCR of CDR3 regions. Via MiXCR, TCRdb re-called the multiplex PCR reads, giving one row per CDR3 protein. The data contain 450,000 to 650,000 distinct CDR3 sequences, around 16% of them singletons. Sample time point: newly diagnosed GD, antithyroid drugs for less than 3 months. The authors made the TCR library using RNA they extracted from PBMCs. The same sample was also studied in work on T cells in Graves' hyperthyroidism and ophthalmopathy. That work states: The HTBI primer set served for first-round RT-PCR of the TCR CDR3.

The chain is built from TRBV10-3 and TRBJ1-1; D is possibly TRBD1 (6 bases). The sequencing used peripheral blood mononuclear cells (PBMCs), collected at new diagnosis, from a patient treated with antithyroid drugs. The receptor's source is a woman aged 40 to 65 with Graves disease. CDR3 in DNA: TGTGTCATCCGATGGACAGATAGCACTGAAGCTTTCTTT. Protein: CVIRWTDSTEAFF.